These 13 T cell receptor beta chains were all obtained from the same sample, sequenced in a study of T-cell reconstitution after alpha-beta-depleted transplantation in children. Preparing the TCRbeta library involved the use of unique molecular identifiers. TCRdb recomputed calls from the PCR reads with MiXCR, one row per CDR3 protein. This table has approximately 400,000 distinct CDR3 sequences, roughly 17% appearing once. Sample: PBMCs, mostly from graft donor cells, taken 360 days after TCRalphabeta/CD19-depleted stem cell transplant. The origin of the receptors is a boy under three years old who had a stem cell transplant for Wiskott-Aldrich syndrome, so the T cells may come from the graft donor.

The chain links TRBV24-1 to TRBJ2-3, with TRBD2 as a possible D gene (5 bases). Trimming pared 0 bases from V and 1 base from J, leaving 7 bases between. The CDR3 is 15 residues long. The germline V gene has CDR1 KGHDR and CDR2 SFDVKD. For the CDR3, the DNA is TGTGCCACCAGTGATTTGCGGCGGGGCACAGATACGCAGTATTTT. Protein sequence: CATSDLRRGTDTQYF.

This clonotype was observed once. The chain links TRBV20-1 to TRBJ1-2; weak D call: TRBD1 (5 bases). Germline V gene sequence: CDR1 DFQATT, CDR2 SNEGSKA (reference sequence). The germline V and J ends were trimmed by 3 bases and 4 bases, with 24 bases remaining between them. The CDR3 runs 17 residues. The CDR3 here is CSASHGRFGGMSYGYTF. In nucleotides, the CDR3 is TGCAGTGCTAGTCATGGCCGGTTTGGGGGAATGAGCTATGGCTACACCTTC.

The gene calls are TRBV29-1 and TRBJ2-3; possibly TRBD2 for D (5 bases). Per germline, CDR1 SQVTM and CDR2 ANQGSEA. The CDR3 spans 14 residues. The ends were cut back, 4 bases at V and 1 base at J, with 12 bases in the middle. The CDR3 DNA reads as TGCAGCGTTGGTTGGGTGCGGGGCACAGATACGCAGTATTTT. Encoded protein: CSVGWVRGTDTQYF.

This clonotype appeared many times. The chain joins TRBV10-1 to TRBJ2-2; tentatively, D is TRBD2 (5 bases). The ends were cut back, 6 bases at V and 6 bases at J, with 11 bases in the middle. The CDR3 runs to 13 residues. Germline V gives CDR1 WNHNN, CDR2 SYGVQD (reference sequence). DNA of the CDR3: TGCGCCAGCAGCCTAGTGGAGGCCGGGGAGCTGTTTTTT. This sequence encodes CASSLVEAGELFF.

This clonotype was seen a few times. The rearrangement uses TRBV4-1 and TRBJ2-1; tentatively, D is TRBD2 (6 bases). Germline loops: CDR1 MGHRA, CDR2 YSYEKL. This CDR3 has 15 amino acids. Trimming took 1 base from V and 6 from J, leaving 13 bases between them. Written as DNA, the CDR3 is TGCGCCAGCAGCCAAGCTCGGGGGATCGGCAATGAGCAGTTCTTC. Amino acid sequence: CASSQARGIGNEQFF.

The chain recombines TRBV29-1 with TRBJ2-3, with D hard to call. The V end was cut by 6 bases, the J end by 2 bases, with 12 bases between. This CDR3 is 13 amino acids long. CDR1 SQVTM and CDR2 ANQGSEA come from the germline V gene. The CDR3 region has the DNA TGCAGCGTCGCTCTCGACTCCACAGATACGCAGTATTTT. Translated: CSVALDSTDTQYF.

This clonotype was seen more than once but under ten times. The rearrangement joins TRBV12-3 or TRBV12-4 to TRBJ1-2; D may be TRBD1 (5 bases). The germline V and J ends were trimmed by 3 bases and 6 bases, with 20 bases remaining between them. This CDR3 is 16 amino acids long. DNA of the CDR3: TGTGCCAGCAGTTTCTGGCGCGGGGCCACGGCGGATGGCTACACCTTC. Translating it yields CASSFWRGATADGYTF.

The V and J genes are TRBV4-3 and TRBJ2-5, with TRBD2 identical over 13 bases. The germline V gene has CDR1 LGHNA and CDR2 YSLEER. V lost 0 bases and J lost 5; bases outside the gene matches: 0. The CDR3 sequence is 15 residues long. CDR3 DNA: TGCGCCAGCAGCCAAGAGGGACTAGCGGGGGAGACCCAGTACTTC. Translation: CASSQEGLAGETQYF.

This clonotype was seen a few times. The rearrangement joins TRBV7-9 to TRBJ2-4; D perhaps matches TRBD2 (5 bases). This CDR3 region has 13 residues. Trimming cost V 5 bases and J 8 bases, with 13 bases left between them. Per germline, CDR1 SEHNR and CDR2 FQNEAQ (reference sequence). The CDR3 here is CASSRERGYIQYF. CDR3 DNA sequence: TGTGCCAGCAGCCGAGAACGGGGATACATTCAGTACTTC.

V and J are TRBV11-2 and TRBJ2-1; D may match TRBD1 or TRBD2 (5 bases each). The CDR3 totals 14 residues. V dropped 3 bases and J dropped 12 bases, with 18 bases sitting between them. Germline V lookup: CDR1 SGHAT, CDR2 FQNNGV. The CDR3 is CASSLEAGDSGQFF. CDR3 coding DNA: TGTGCCAGCAGCTTGGAGGCTGGAGACAGTGGGCAGTTCTTC. The variable domain in full, completed from reference TRBV11-2 and TRBJ2-1, reads EAGVAQSPRYKIIEKRQSVAFWCNPISGHATLYWYQQILGQGPKLLIQFQNNGVVDDSQLPKDRFSAERLKGVDSTLKIQPAKLEDSAVYLCASSLEAGDSGQFFGPGTRLTVL.

The chain combines TRBV24-1 with TRBJ2-1; perhaps TRBD2 as D (5 bases). Trimming pared 5 bases from V and 4 bases from J, leaving 11 bases between. The germline CDR1 and CDR2 sequences are KGHDR and SFDVKD. The CDR3 contains 14 residues. The CDR3: CATSAVGGYNEQFF. The CDR3 coding sequence is TGTGCCACCAGTGCGGTAGGAGGATACAATGAGCAGTTCTTC.

This rearrangement joins TRBV5-1 to TRBJ2-1, with a possible D match to TRBD1 (5 bases). V shed 1 base and J shed 10 bases, with 15 bases lying between them. This CDR3 is built from 14 residues. Per germline, CDR1 SGHRS and CDR2 YFSETQ. Written as DNA, the CDR3 is TGCGCCAGCAGCTTGATAGGGGCTGAAGCCGAGCAGTTCTTC. Protein product: CASSLIGAEAEQFF.

The genes are TRBV7-9 and TRBJ2-1, with D possibly TRBD2 on 5 matching bases. Germline CDR1 SEHNR, CDR2 FQNEAQ (reference sequence). Deletions cut 2 bases from V and 8 bases from J, with 22 bases between. The length of the CDR3 is 17 residues. The CDR3 protein is CASSLYGSGWDIHEQFF. CDR3 sequence (DNA): TGTGCCAGCAGCTTATATGGAAGCGGATGGGATATCCATGAGCAGTTCTTC.